One T cell receptor (beta chain) is described in this entry. No antigen is known for it. No much larger clone exists at a distance of one base, and base qualities are not known. The germline V gene yields MNHEY for CDR1 and SVGAGI for CDR2. The CDR3 numbers 13 residues from cysteine through phenylalanine. Solely the CDR3 DNA is kept, with 39 bases framed from the first base. Trimming takes 7 bases from V and 2 bases from J, and the germline ends sit 11 bases apart. This entry comes from a study of cytomegalovirus exposure and HLA in healthy donors (dated by TCRdb to 2015 to 2018). Study-level background: A later analysis indicated that the 90 to 150 validation repertoires were generated on the platform also employed for the 700 or so repertoires of the first cohort. The study aimed to test whether cataloging public T cell receptors could reveal signatures of past pathogen exposure. A separate validation cohort of about 110 different subjects was used in addition to the roughly 620-subject first cohort. To predict cytomegalovirus infection status, the study brought together high-throughput TCR immunosequencing, statistical association of individual TCRs with disease status, and machine learning. What the research found in general, with its limitations: The validation cohort had no HLA typing available for a later analysis, so co-occurrence within that cohort was assessed over all 130 or so repertoires. The study listed 164 TCR beta chains as associated with cytomegalovirus. The classifier was reported to diagnose cytomegalovirus status with high specificity and sensitivity in both the original cohort and the validation cohort. In vitro tests confirmed that a few of the cytomegalovirus-associated TCR beta chains recognize cytomegalovirus antigens. Subsequent analysis determined that TCRs grouped into clusters in the first cohort also showed a tendency toward co-occurrence across the 120 or so validation repertoires, and approximately 94% of cluster scores exceeded 0. While some public TCRs were present in many individuals, most TCR sequences turned up only very rarely across donors. The authors suggested that the approach could potentially be extended to other disease states and immunological phenotypes.

The donors belonged to the validation cohort of 90 to 150 subjects, which was separate from the approximately 700-subject first cohort. Libraries were prepared through the immunoSEQ multiplex PCR assay. For the original study's pipeline: A statistical classification framework was built for diagnosing cytomegalovirus status from the catalog of TCR beta chain sequences. TCRdb holds this immuneACCESS table with in-frame rearrangements only. Some clones are missing; in checked studies, unresolved V genes explain under half, and the rest has no known cause. That table supplies the V and J calls and clone size; D and trimming were determined from the DNA. The sample table lists a few hundred thousand clones, approximately 91% of them with a count of one. The ten largest clones add up to more than 0.95% of the sample.

This TCR came from a man younger than 40 in good health and CMV-seronegative. The sequence links TRBV6-5 to TRBJ1-2; the D segment could be TRBD1, given 6 matching bases. The sequenced sample consisted of PBMCs. The CDR3 has the sequence CASIDDRNYGYTF. The DNA reads TGTGCCAGCATCGACGACAGGAACTATGGCTACACCTTC.